This entry features one T cell receptor (beta chain) sequence. As yet, its antigen is unknown. This specimen belongs to a study of shared clonotypes between healthy human individuals. Looking at the study overall: The people who gave samples were a couple of women and a few men aged 18 to 49. Study observations and caveats: Sorted-subset samples were not fully sequenced, rarefaction indicated. As a rule, naive subsets had a larger estimated richness than memory subsets.

The CDR3 contains 13 residues. V was trimmed by 2 bases and J by 5 bases, leaving 7 bases between them. Germline-derived CDR1 and CDR2 are MDHEN and SYDVKM. Template for every sorted-subset replicate PCR totaled approximately 0.2 ug DNA, some 30,000 T cell genomes. Profiled with immunoSEQ multiplex PCR; TCRdb holds only in-frame clones, not every one. Of over a million clones listed, more than 95% are singletons. The receptor's source is a man aged 25-40 years in good health. The rearrangement uses TRBV28 and TRBJ1-5; D is uncertain. The specimen sequenced was naive CD4+ T cells sorted from blood. Subset given: CD45RA+ positively selected. The CDR3 spells CASSLLPYQPQHF. DNA of the CDR3: TGTGCCAGCAGTTTACTCCCATATCAGCCCCAGCATTTT.